The 31 T cell receptor beta chains below come from one sample, sequenced in a study of molecular identifiers for immune sequencing clone quantification. TCRdb called the PCR reads again in MiXCR, with one record for every CDR3 protein. The sample includes approximately 630,000 distinct CDR3 sequences, around 25% of them seen just once. The sequencing sample was made of naive CD8+ T cells from blood, with Jurkat cell RNA spiked in. Subset denoted: FACS-sorted CD8+CD4-CCR7+CD45RA+ naive T cells. These receptors were collected from a human donor in good health. Some libraries in this study had Jurkat cell RNA spiked in.

In regard to this clonotype: The junction departs from germline at one end; a sequencing error may be responsible. The chain is built from TRBV24-1 and TRBJ1-1; D possibly corresponds to TRBD1 (5 bases). The CDR3 sequence is 11 residues long. Per the germline V gene, CDR1 is KGHDR and CDR2 is SFDVKD. As DNA, the CDR3 is TGTGCCACCAGTGCAGGGCGACAAGCTCTCTTT. Translated: CATSAGRQALF.

The rearrangement uses TRBV5-5 and TRBJ1-2; D ambiguous. Trimming took 1 base from V and 4 from J, leaving 8 bases between them. CDR3 length: 13 residues. Looked up from germline, CDR1 is SGHKS and CDR2 is YYEKEE (reference sequence). The CDR3 region has the DNA TGTGCCAGCAGCTTGTCATCTCTCTATGGCTACACCTTC. Its protein product is CASSLSSLYGYTF.

Many counts were recorded for this clonotype. The CDR3: CASSGWTDLGEKLFF. The CDR3 region has the DNA TGTGCCAGCAGTGGTTGGACGGACCTTGGTGAAAAACTGTTTTTT. This sequence joins TRBV6-1 and TRBJ1-4; no clear D. Between the trimmed V and J ends, which lost 4 bases and 7 bases, there was a span of 16 bases. Germline V gene sequence: CDR1 MNHNS, CDR2 SASEGT. This CDR3 contains 15 residues.

This chain joins TRBV7-9 and TRBJ1-1, with 7 bases that match TRBD1. Trimming cost V 5 bases and J 1 base; bases outside gene matches: 13. Germline CDR1 reads SEHNR; CDR2 reads FQNEAQ (reference sequence). The CDR3 is made up of 17 amino acids. The CDR3 DNA follows: TGTGCCAGCAGCCCCAGCCAGGGGGAAGTTCGGAACACTGAAGCTTTCTTT. Protein: CASSPSQGEVRNTEAFF.

V gene TRBV30 combines with J gene TRBJ1-4; D is unclear. Germline V gene data show CDR1 as GTSNPN and CDR2 as SVGIG (reference sequence). V lost 3 bases and J lost 5, with 16 bases in between. The CDR3 loop spans 15 amino acids. This CDR3 is CAWSPTVTYNEKLFF. DNA for the CDR3: TGTGCCTGGAGCCCGACGGTCACATACAATGAAAAACTGTTTTTT.

The J gene is TRBJ2-4, the V gene TRBV4-1, with D possibly TRBD2 on 5 matching bases. Trimming took 2 bases from V and 0 from J, leaving 14 bases between them. The length of the CDR3 is 17 residues. The germline V gene encodes CDR1 MGHRA and CDR2 YSYEKL. As DNA, the CDR3 is TGCGCCAGCAGCCAACGCGTCGGAGGACTAGCCAAAAACATTCAGTACTTC. Amino acids: CASSQRVGGLAKNIQYF.

The table lists this clonotype with a few counts. The chain joins TRBV15 to TRBJ2-7, with D possibly being TRBD2 (6 bases). Germline V lookup: CDR1 LNHNV, CDR2 YYDKDF (reference sequence). The CDR3 contains 13 residues. V lost 0 bases and J lost 7, with 10 bases in between. The chain's CDR3 is CATSRDRAGEQYF. As DNA, the CDR3 is TGTGCCACCAGCAGAGACAGGGCGGGAGAGCAGTACTTC.

The J gene is TRBJ2-7, the V gene TRBV10-3; 7 bases line up with TRBD2. Germline values: CDR1 ENHRY, CDR2 SYGVKD. V shed 6 bases and J 2 bases; nucleotides not matched to a gene: 1. This CDR3 has 12 amino acids. The CDR3 sequence: CAISREAYEQYF. CDR3 bases: TGTGCCATCAGCCGGGAGGCCTACGAGCAGTACTTC.

This clonotype showed up many times. The chain employs TRBV28 and TRBJ1-1; perhaps TRBD1 as D (5 bases). The CDR3 is 13 residues long. Germline lookup yields CDR1 MDHEN and CDR2 SYDVKM. With 3 bases removed from V and 3 bases from J, the gap between germline ends came to 8 bases. CDR3 residues: CASSFEGYTEAFF. The CDR3 DNA reads as TGTGCCAGCAGTTTCGAGGGGTACACTGAAGCTTTCTTT.

This clonotype was detected a few times. J is TRBJ2-1 and V is TRBV5-8, with unresolved D. V was cut by 6 bases and J by 2 bases, with 9 bases left in between. Germline lookup yields CDR1 SGHTS and CDR2 YDEGEE. This CDR3 is built from 13 residues. CDR3 nucleotides: TGTGCCAGCACTAGTGTTGCCTACAATGAGCAGTTCTTC. Translated, it gives CASTSVAYNEQFF. Full variable domain (remainder filled in from reference TRBV5-8 and TRBJ2-1): EAGVTQSPTHLIKTRGQQATLRCSPISGHTSVYWYQQALGLGLQFLLWYDEGEERNRGNFPPRFSGRQFPNYSSELNVNALELEDSALYLCASTSVAYNEQFFGPGTRLTVL.

The count of this clonotype is one. This may be a read error, as it is one base from a much larger clone. This chain links TRBV20-1 with TRBJ1-1; D is undetermined. Germline-derived CDR1 and CDR2 are DFQATT and SNEGSKA (reference sequence). The CDR3 length is 13 residues. CDR3 in DNA: TGCAGTGCTAGAGACAGTATAAACACTAAAGCTTTCTTT. Translated, it gives CSARDSINTKAFF.

To note about this clonotype: One end of the junction does not line up with germline, which may come from a read error. The CDR3 bases are TGTGCCAGCAGCTTCGGGACCCGGGGCTACGAGGAGTACTTC. This codes for CASSFGTRGYEEYF. The chain employs TRBV7-9 and TRBJ2-7, with D perhaps matching TRBD1 or TRBD2 (5 bases each). The length of the CDR3 is 14 residues. Germline CDR1 SEHNR, CDR2 FQNEAQ (reference sequence).

The CDR3 DNA reads TGTGCCAGCAGCTTGGTAGGGATTCTGGGGCAGGGGGCTCAGGAGCAGTACTTC. Translated, it gives CASSLVGILGQGAQEQYF. The chain is built from TRBV5-6 and TRBJ2-7; 8 bases align to TRBD1. V lost 0 bases, J lost 7 bases, and 18 bases stayed unmatched. Germline V gene lookup returns CDR1 SGHDT and CDR2 YYEEEE. The length of the CDR3 is 18 residues.

In its sample, this clonotype was seen a few times. Because the CDR3 is missing its conserved closing phenylalanine or tryptophan, this is likely a read error. This chain connects TRBV20-1 to TRBJ2-7, with TRBD2 identical over 10 bases. Trimming removed 5 bases from V and 2 bases from J; junction bases left unmatched: 3. CDR1 is DFQATT, CDR2 SNEGSKA, per germline (reference sequence). CDR3 length: 13 residues. The CDR3: CSASSGGAYEQYL. The CDR3 nucleotides read TGCAGTGCTTCTAGCGGGGGCGCCTACGAGCAGTACCTC.

As for this clonotype: Given a much more abundant clone one base away, this may be a read error. This chain joins TRBV7-8 and TRBJ2-7; 10 positions agree with TRBD1. Germline V lookup: CDR1 SGHVS, CDR2 FQNEAQ. CDR3 length: 15 amino acids. V shed 1 base and J 9 bases; nucleotides not matched to a gene: 9. In nucleotides, the CDR3 is TGTGCCAGCAGCTTAGGAGGGACAGGGGATGGTTGGCAGTACTTC. Its translation is CASSLGGTGDGWQYF. The full variable domain, with the rest looked up from reference TRBV7-8 and TRBJ2-7, is GAGVSQSPRYKVAKRGQDVALRCDPISGHVSLFWYQQALGQGPEFLTYFQNEAQLDKSGLPSDRFFAERPEGSVSTLKIQRTQQEDSAVYLCASSLGGTGDGWQYFGPGTRLTVT.

Comment on this clonotype: In this CDR3 the conserved last residue, phenylalanine or tryptophan, is missing, so a read error is likely. The rearrangement joins TRBV7-2 to TRBJ2-5; D may be TRBD1 (6 bases). Germline CDR1 reads SGHTA; CDR2 reads FQGNSA. CDR3 length: 15 residues. CDR3 in DNA: TGTGCCAGCAGCAGCCCGAGCAGGGGCCAAGAGCCCCAGTACTAC. Translating it yields CASSSPSRGQEPQYY.

The chain has TRBV27 and TRBJ2-7, with 7 positions matching TRBD2. This CDR3 has 16 residues. With 5 bases clipped from V and 3 bases from J, the junction kept 13 bases outside the gene matches. Germline CDR1 reads MNHEY; CDR2 reads SMNVEV (reference sequence). The CDR3 DNA reads as TGTGCCAGCAGTCCGCGTTTGAGGGAGGGCCGCTACGAGCAGTACTTC. Translating gives CASSPRLREGRYEQYF.

J is TRBJ2-3 and V is TRBV5-8; D is undetermined. Deletions cut 0 bases from V and 3 bases from J, with 20 bases between. CDR3 size: 18 residues. The germline V gene encodes CDR1 SGHTS and CDR2 YDEGEE. In DNA form, the CDR3 reads TGTGCCAGCAGCTTGGCCGAAGGGCAGTTAAAAGGGACAGATACGCAGTATTTT. The encoded protein is CASSLAEGQLKGTDTQYF.

This chain joins TRBV7-9 and TRBJ1-1; TRBD1 might be the D (5 bases). The germline CDR1 and CDR2 sequences are SEHNR and FQNEAQ (reference sequence). V was trimmed by 1 base and J by 3 bases, leaving 15 bases between them. The CDR3 spans 16 residues. Here the CDR3 reads CASSLVRTSLDTEAFF. In DNA form, the CDR3 reads TGTGCCAGCAGCTTAGTTAGGACATCGCTGGACACTGAAGCTTTCTTT.

The table lists this clonotype with many counts. The chain links TRBV28 to TRBJ2-3, with unresolved D. V was pared by 3 bases and J by 1 base, with 11 bases between. There are 15 residues in the CDR3. CDR1 and CDR2 (germline): MDHEN, SYDVKM. CDR3 region: CASSFYLRGTDTQYF. CDR3 in DNA: TGTGCCAGCAGTTTCTACCTCCGCGGCACAGATACGCAGTATTTT. Filled out from reference TRBV28 and TRBJ2-3, the complete variable domain reads DVKVTQSSRYLVKRTGEKVFLECVQDMDHENMFWYRQDPGLGLRLIYFSYDVKMKEKGDIPEGYSVSREKKERFSLILESASTNQTSMYLCASSFYLRGTDTQYFGPGTRLTVL.

In its sample, this clonotype was seen many times. The chain couples TRBV12-3 or TRBV12-4 to TRBJ2-2; 8 bases agree with TRBD1. CDR3 size: 17 residues. V was clipped by 3 bases and J by 2 bases; unmatched bases: 8. The CDR3 region has the DNA TGTGCCAGCAGTTTTGCCTTGACAGGGGATAACACCGGGGAGCTGTTTTTT. Translating gives CASSFALTGDNTGELFF.

This clonotype was recorded at least ten times. The germline gene is not matched at one end of the junction; a read error may be the cause. The J gene is TRBJ2-3, the V gene TRBV7-7; the match to TRBD1 covers 7 bases. Germline V lookup: CDR1 SSHAT, CDR2 FNYEAQ (reference sequence). This CDR3 region has 13 residues. Written as DNA, the CDR3 is TGTGCTAGCAGCTTATGGGGACAGGATACGCAGTATTTT. This gives the protein CASSLWGQDTQYF.

As regards this clonotype: With a much larger clone just one base away, this may be a read error. The chain is built from TRBV6-2 or TRBV6-3 and TRBJ2-7; 9 bases are a match to TRBD1. The CDR3 length is 13 residues. The germline CDR1 and CDR2 sequences are MNHEY and SVGEGT. The CDR3 loop is CASRPQGADEQCF. CDR3 nucleotides: TGTGCCAGCAGACCACAGGGGGCCGACGAGCAGTGCTTC.

This clonotype was picked up many times. The chain is built from TRBV10-3 and TRBJ2-3; TRBD2 aligns across 8 bases. The CDR3 loop spans 15 amino acids. V dropped 6 bases and J dropped 1; count of bases not matched to a gene: 6. The germline V gene has CDR1 ENHRY and CDR2 SYGVKD. The CDR3 sequence is CAISDLLAGTDTQYF. The CDR3, as DNA: TGTGCCATCAGCGACTTACTAGCGGGCACAGATACGCAGTATTTT.

At least ten counts were recorded for this clonotype. The chain employs TRBV4-1 and TRBJ1-1; no definite D call. Between the trimmed V and J ends, which lost 7 bases and 3 bases, there was a span of 18 bases. Germline CDR1 reads MGHRA; CDR2 reads YSYEKL. CDR3 length: 15 residues. The CDR3: CASTPAGGWDTEAFF. CDR3 coding DNA: TGCGCCAGCACCCCGGCAGGCGGCTGGGACACTGAAGCTTTCTTT.

This clonotype was counted ten times or more. The rearrangement links TRBV5-1 to TRBJ2-7; tentatively, D is TRBD2 (6 bases). Germline CDR1 reads SGHRS; CDR2 reads YFSETQ. Trimming left V 7 bases short and J 0 bases short, with 8 bases between. CDR3 length: 12 amino acids. This CDR3 is CASGGSSYEQYF. Written as DNA, the CDR3 is TGCGCCAGCGGGGGGAGCTCCTACGAGCAGTACTTC.

Notes on this clonotype: An end of the junction differs from the germline gene, which may be a read error. This chain connects TRBV5-3 to TRBJ2-7; 10 bases match TRBD2. TRBV5-3 is filed as an ORF, its function uncertain. This CDR3 comprises 19 residues. CDR3: CASSLRWGLAGASSYEQYF. The DNA of the CDR3 is TGTGCCAGCAGCTTGCGTTGGGGGCTAGCGGGGGCGAGCTCCTACGAGCAGTACTTC.

This clonotype has just a few counts. The gene calls are TRBV30 and TRBJ1-1; 9 nucleotides align to TRBD1. CDR1 is GTSNPN and CDR2 is SVGIG in the germline V gene (reference sequence). V shed 3 bases, J shed 0 bases, and the junction held 5 bases outside the gene matches. CDR3 length: 15 amino acids. The DNA for the CDR3 is TGTGCCTGGAGGGGACAGGGAATGATGAACACTGAAGCTTTCTTT. It yields the protein CAWRGQGMMNTEAFF.

This clonotype was recorded a few times. The V and J genes are TRBV12-3 or TRBV12-4 and TRBJ2-5; D is ambiguous. CDR3 size: 17 residues. V was shortened by 5 bases and J by 4 bases, with 23 bases between the two germline ends. The CDR3 DNA sequence: TGTGCCAGCAGTACAATCCACCGGTCAATATTGCCAGAGACCCAGTACTTC. This gives the protein CASSTIHRSILPETQYF.

This clonotype was detected only a few times. The chain recombines TRBV24-1 with TRBJ2-1; D is undetermined. CDR3 length: 14 amino acids. Trimming stripped 1 base from V and 6 bases from J, with 9 bases between. CDR1 is KGHDR and CDR2 is SFDVKD in the germline V gene. This CDR3 reads CATSDFLGSNEQFF. CDR3 in DNA: TGTGCCACCAGTGATTTTTTGGGATCCAATGAGCAGTTCTTC.

This chain connects TRBV29-1 to TRBJ2-7; D is perhaps TRBD1 (6 bases). In germline, CDR1 is SQVTM, CDR2 ANQGSEA. The CDR3 runs to 12 residues. Trimming removed 6 bases from V and 3 bases from J, with 12 bases in between. In DNA form, the CDR3 reads TGCAGCGTATGGACAGAATTCTACGAGCAGTACTTC. Encoded protein: CSVWTEFYEQYF.